Below, 25 T cell receptor beta chains from the same sample are listed, as sequenced in a study of a mutant IDH1 vaccine in newly diagnosed glioma. The time point denotes: week 47, end of study. Each vaccine dose was 300 ug of mutant IDH1 20-mer peptide, with topical imiquimod. Method: immunoSEQ multiplex PCR; TCRdb's copy keeps in-frame clones and lacks some. Among around 61,000 clones listed, around 75% were seen once. These receptors' targets are unknown. Material: PBMCs, obtained from a glioma patient whose treatment included an IDH1 peptide vaccine. Every receptor here comes from a man aged 50-59 years with glioma.

The chain links TRBV7-2 to TRBJ2-7; 8 bases are shared with TRBD1. Germline CDR1 reads SGHTA; CDR2 reads FQGNSA. V lost 4 bases to trimming and J lost 4 bases; unmatched junction nucleotides: 6. CDR3 size: 14 residues. This CDR3 reads CASSSGTGEYEQYF. For the CDR3, the DNA is TGTGCCAGCAGCTCCGGGACAGGAGAATACGAGCAGTACTTC.

This clone occurred a few times. V and J are TRBV30 and TRBJ2-7; 9 positions match TRBD2. Germline V gene lookup returns CDR1 GTSNPN and CDR2 SVGIG (reference sequence). The CDR3 sequence is 17 residues long. The junction had 9 bases not matched to a gene; V was cut back by 0 bases and J by 0 bases. CDR3: CAWSVAPSGVLSYEQYF. The DNA of the CDR3 is TGTGCCTGGAGTGTAGCCCCTAGCGGGGTTCTCTCCTACGAGCAGTACTTC.

V is TRBV5-1 and J is TRBJ2-5, with 7 bases fitting TRBD1. The CDR3 has 16 residues. Germline-derived CDR1 and CDR2 are SGHRS and YFSETQ. V was pared by 6 bases and J by 5 bases, with 16 bases of the junction left unmatched. Here the CDR3 DNA reads TGCGCCAGCAACACCGAAGGGGGCTTTATTTCCGAGACCCAGTACTTC. Amino acids: CASNTEGGFISETQYF.

CDR3 in amino acids: CASNREGPTYEQYF. For the CDR3, the DNA is TGTGCCAGCAACCGAGAGGGGCCCACCTACGAGCAGTACTTC. This chain connects TRBV25-1 to TRBJ2-7; D is perhaps TRBD1 or TRBD2 (5 bases each). The CDR3 totals 14 residues. The germline V gene has CDR1 MGHDK and CDR2 SYGVNS. V was shortened by 7 bases and J by 2 bases, with 15 bases between the two germline ends.

The chain combines TRBV5-1 with TRBJ2-7; 8 bases match TRBD2. Germline CDR1 is SGHRS and CDR2 is YFSETQ. J was trimmed by 6 bases and V by 3 bases; bases with no gene match: 14. The CDR3 runs to 16 residues. The CDR3 is CASSWFSGEAMGEQYF. The DNA for the CDR3 is TGCGCCAGCAGCTGGTTTAGCGGGGAGGCTATGGGCGAGCAGTACTTC.

The rearrangement links TRBV19 to TRBJ2-3; possibly TRBD2 for D (6 bases). The CDR3 covers 17 residues. CDR1 and CDR2 (germline): LNHDA, SQIVND (reference sequence). Deletions cut 5 bases from V and 6 bases from J, with 24 bases between. This CDR3 is CASSFGGWDLTGDTQYF. In DNA form, the CDR3 reads TGTGCCAGTAGTTTCGGGGGTTGGGACCTTACTGGCGATACGCAGTATTTT.

The J gene is TRBJ1-3, the V gene TRBV28, with D possibly being TRBD1 (6 bases). Trimming stripped 7 bases from V and 0 bases from J, with 13 bases between. The CDR3 loop spans 15 amino acids. Germline V gene data show CDR1 as MDHEN and CDR2 as SYDVKM. CDR3 coding DNA: TGTGCCAGCAAAAAACAGGGCAGCTCTGGAAACACCATATATTTT. It yields the protein CASKKQGSSGNTIYF.

This clone is a singleton in its sample. The rearrangement joins TRBV29-1 to TRBJ1-4; perhaps TRBD1 as D (5 bases). Per the germline V gene, CDR1 is SQVTM and CDR2 is ANQGSEA. The CDR3 is made up of 12 amino acids. Trimming cost V 4 bases and J 8 bases, with 11 bases left between them. CDR3 in amino acids: CSVGQGREKLFF. The CDR3, as DNA: TGCAGCGTTGGGCAGGGCAGGGAAAAACTGTTTTTT.

This chain connects TRBV10-3 to TRBJ1-2; D possibly corresponds to TRBD1 (6 bases). Deletions cut 5 bases from V and 2 bases from J, with 9 bases between. CDR3 size: 13 residues. In germline, CDR1 is ENHRY, CDR2 SYGVKD. CDR3 region: CAISPGQNYGYTF. The CDR3 DNA follows: TGTGCCATCAGTCCCGGACAGAACTATGGCTACACCTTC.

The V and J genes are TRBV14 and TRBJ2-5; 9 positions match TRBD2. In germline, CDR1 is SGHDN, CDR2 FVKESK. V shed 3 bases and J 3 bases; nucleotides not matched to a gene: 14. The CDR3 is made up of 18 amino acids. CDR3 bases: TGTGCCAGCAGCCATCTGAAGAGGGCTAGCGGGGCCAAAGAGACCCAGTACTTC. It yields the protein CASSHLKRASGAKETQYF. Full variable domain (missing parts from reference TRBV14 and TRBJ2-5): EAGVTQFPSHSVIEKGQTVTLRCDPISGHDNLYWYRRVMGKEIKFLLHFVKESKQDESGMPNNRFLAERTGGTYSTLKVQPAELEDSGVYFCASSHLKRASGAKETQYFGPGTRLLVL.

The rearrangement links TRBV27 to TRBJ2-5; TRBD1 matches 9 bases. CDR1 and CDR2 from the germline V gene are MNHEY and SMNVEV (reference sequence). The CDR3 is 13 residues long. V lost 2 bases, J lost 7 bases, and 2 bases stayed unmatched. This CDR3 reads CASSLDRGGTQYF. The CDR3 DNA reads as TGTGCCAGCAGTTTAGACAGGGGGGGGACCCAGTACTTC.

This clone was seen repeatedly, ten times or more. The J gene is TRBJ1-2, the V gene TRBV11-2, with D possibly TRBD1 on 6 matching bases. Germline loops: CDR1 SGHAT, CDR2 FQNNGV. Trimming removed 4 bases at V and 4 bases at J, with 16 bases between. The CDR3 is made up of 15 amino acids. CDR3 DNA sequence: TGTGCCAGCAGCTGGAACCTACAGGGCGGCTATGGCTACACCTTC. Its translation: CASSWNLQGGYGYTF.

The CDR3 here is CASRETTGLGYTF. CDR3 bases: TGTGCCAGCAGGGAAACGACAGGTCTTGGCTACACCTTC. The chain has TRBV6-1 and TRBJ1-2, with D maybe TRBD1 (6 bases). The CDR3 has 13 residues. Trimming pared 6 bases from V and 7 bases from J, leaving 15 bases between. Germline V gives CDR1 MNHNS, CDR2 SASEGT.

The chain couples TRBV19 to TRBJ2-7; weak D call: TRBD1 (5 bases). The CDR3 covers 15 residues. With 1 base removed from V and 0 bases from J, the gap between germline ends came to 10 bases. Per germline, CDR1 LNHDA and CDR2 SQIVND (reference sequence). The CDR3 protein is CASSIVQVSSYEQYF. The CDR3 nucleotides read TGTGCCAGTAGTATAGTACAGGTAAGCTCCTACGAGCAGTACTTC.

The chain carries TRBV6-5 and TRBJ2-2; possible D gene TRBD1, 5 bases. Per germline, CDR1 MNHEY and CDR2 SVGAGI. The V and J ends lost 6 bases and 7 bases respectively, with 15 bases between them. This CDR3 region has 14 residues. CDR3 DNA: TGTGCCAGCAGCCTCTGGCCCCAGGGCGGGGAGCTGTTTTTT. It is translated as CASSLWPQGGELFF.

The chain recombines TRBV5-6 with TRBJ1-1, with TRBD1 as a possible D gene (6 bases). The length of the CDR3 is 14 residues. V was clipped by 0 bases and J by 3 bases, with 9 bases between them. Germline CDR1 SGHDT, CDR2 YYEEEE. The CDR3 DNA sequence: TGTGCCAGCAGCTTGGGGGGGCTGGACACTGAAGCTTTCTTT. This encodes CASSLGGLDTEAFF.

J is TRBJ2-2 and V is TRBV4-2; D call uncertain. The CDR3 covers 15 residues. From germline, CDR1 is LGHNA and CDR2 YNFKEQ. The germline V and J ends were trimmed by 4 bases and 4 bases, with 13 bases remaining between them. The CDR3 spells CASSPSREFTGELFF. The CDR3 DNA reads as TGTGCCAGCAGCCCCTCACGCGAATTCACCGGGGAGCTGTTTTTT.

The chain combines TRBV14 with TRBJ2-7, with TRBD2 identical over 7 bases. CDR1 and CDR2 from the germline V gene are SGHDN and FVKESK. V was pared by 4 bases and J by 3 bases, with 3 bases of the junction left unmatched. The CDR3 is 13 amino acids. CDR3: CASSRGGLYEQYF. As DNA, the CDR3 is TGTGCCAGCAGCCGGGGGGGACTCTACGAGCAGTACTTC.

This clone was counted once. CDR3 in amino acids: CSVVGRANTEAFF. DNA for the CDR3: TGCAGCGTTGTGGGCAGGGCGAACACTGAAGCTTTCTTT. The chain joins TRBV29-1 to TRBJ1-1; D is perhaps TRBD1 (5 bases). The V end was cut by 4 bases, the J end by 1 base, with 10 bases between. This CDR3 is 13 amino acids long. Germline V gene lookup returns CDR1 SQVTM and CDR2 ANQGSEA. Variable domain in full (rest from reference TRBV29-1 and TRBJ1-1): SAVISQKPSRDICQRGTSLTIQCQVDSQVTMMFWYRQQPGQSLTLIATANQGSEATYESGFVIDKFPISRPNLTFSTLTVSNMSPEDSSIYLCSVVGRANTEAFFGQGTRLTVV.

The V call is TRBV2, the J call TRBJ2-1; 7 nucleotides agree with TRBD1. J was trimmed by 14 bases and V by 8 bases; bases with no gene match: 12. Per germline, CDR1 SNHLY and CDR2 FYNNEI. The CDR3 runs to 12 residues. CDR3 amino acids: CASYINRDSKFF. CDR3 sequence (DNA): TGTGCCAGCTATATTAACCGGGACAGTAAGTTCTTC.

This chain connects TRBV19 to TRBJ2-7; TRBD1 agrees at 7 bases. CDR1 is LNHDA and CDR2 is SQIVND in the germline V gene (reference sequence). The trim removed 5 bases at V and 2 bases at J, leaving 12 bases unmatched. The length of the CDR3 is 16 residues. CDR3 DNA: TGTGCCAGTAGTTCCGCCGGGACAGCCAGGCCCTACGAGCAGTACTTC. This encodes CASSSAGTARPYEQYF.

The V call is TRBV29-1, the J call TRBJ2-7, with 11 bases aligning to TRBD2. With V trimmed by 5 bases and J by 4 bases, 1 base remained unmatched. Germline CDR1 is SQVTM and CDR2 is ANQGSEA. The CDR3 is 12 residues long. In nucleotides, the CDR3 is TGCAGCGTTAGGACTAGCGGGTACGAGCAGTACTTC. This gives the protein CSVRTSGYEQYF.

The chain combines TRBV7-2 with TRBJ2-4, with 8 positions matching TRBD2. This CDR3 is 14 amino acids long. The germline V gene encodes CDR1 SGHTA and CDR2 FQGNSA. The V gene end was trimmed by 5 bases and the J gene end by 9 bases; junction bases not matched to a gene: 9. CDR3 nucleotides: TGTGCCAGCAGCCGTATGAGCGGGGGAGGCATTCAGTACTTC. It is translated as CASSRMSGGGIQYF.

The chain links TRBV6-5 to TRBJ1-4; D is unresolved. The germline V gene has CDR1 MNHEY and CDR2 SVGAGI. V was cut by 2 bases and J by 0 bases, with 7 bases left in between. CDR3 length equals 15 residues. The CDR3 DNA reads TGTGCCAGCAGTTACGACACCTCAACTAATGAAAAACTGTTTTTT. Translating it yields CASSYDTSTNEKLFF.

This chain links TRBV7-6 with TRBJ1-5; unclear D gene. Deletions cut 5 bases from V and 4 bases from J, with 9 bases between. The length of the CDR3 is 13 residues. Germline CDR1 reads SGHVS; CDR2 reads FNYEAQ. The CDR3 DNA follows: TGTGCCAGCAGCAGAGGGTCTAATCAGCCCCAGCATTTT. Its protein product is CASSRGSNQPQHF.